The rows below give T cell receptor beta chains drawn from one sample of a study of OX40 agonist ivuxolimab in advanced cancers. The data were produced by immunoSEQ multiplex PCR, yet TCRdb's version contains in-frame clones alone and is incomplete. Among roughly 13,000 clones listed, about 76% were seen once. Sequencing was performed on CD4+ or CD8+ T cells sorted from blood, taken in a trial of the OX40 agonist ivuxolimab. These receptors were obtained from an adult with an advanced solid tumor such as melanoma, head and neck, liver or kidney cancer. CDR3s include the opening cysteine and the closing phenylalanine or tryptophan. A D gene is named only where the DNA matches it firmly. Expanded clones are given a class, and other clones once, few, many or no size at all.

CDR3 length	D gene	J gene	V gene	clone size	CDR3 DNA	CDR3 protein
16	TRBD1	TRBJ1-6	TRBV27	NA	TGTGCCAGCAGTGACAGGGGGCCGCCCTATAATTCACCCCTCCACTTT	CASSDRGPPYNSPLHF
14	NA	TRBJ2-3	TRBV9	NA	TGTGCCAGCAGCGTAGATGGTAGCACAGATACGCAGTATTTT	CASSVDGSTDTQYF
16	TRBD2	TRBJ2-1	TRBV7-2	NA	TGTGCCAGCAGCCCCGTCCTAGCGGGGGTCTACAATGAGCAGTTCTTC	CASSPVLAGVYNEQFF
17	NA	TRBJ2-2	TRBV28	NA	TGTGCCAGCAGTCCCAGCGGGCGGGGTTGGAACACCGGGGAGCTGTTTTTT	CASSPSGRGWNTGELFF
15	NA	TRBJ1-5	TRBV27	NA	TGTGCCAGCAGTTTAATCCCTGGGAGCAATCAGCCCCAGCATTTT	CASSLIPGSNQPQHF
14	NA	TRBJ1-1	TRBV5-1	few	TGCGCCAGCAGCTTGGGGGGCGTAGGCACTGAAGCTTTCTTT	CASSLGGVGTEAFF
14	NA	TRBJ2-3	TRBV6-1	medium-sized	TGTGCCAGCAGTGAATGGCAGAGCACAGATACGCAGTATTTT	CASSEWQSTDTQYF
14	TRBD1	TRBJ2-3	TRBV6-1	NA	TGTGCCAGCAGTGCTGAGGGACAGCCAGATACGCAGTATTTT	CASSAEGQPDTQYF
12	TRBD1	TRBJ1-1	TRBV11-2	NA	TGTGCCAGCAGCGAGGGACAGGGAGAAGCTTTCTTT	CASSEGQGEAFF
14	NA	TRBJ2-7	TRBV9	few	TGTGCCAGCAGCGTAGAGGGCGGGGCCTACGAGCAGTACTTC	CASSVEGGAYEQYF
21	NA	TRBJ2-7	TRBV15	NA	TGTGCCACCAGCAGAGATCATCCTTCGTTCGGGCTAGCCATAGGAGGGTACGAGCAGTACTTC	CATSRDHPSFGLAIGGYEQYF
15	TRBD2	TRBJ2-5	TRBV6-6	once	TGTGCCAGCAGTGCTAGCGGGGGGAGTCAAGAGACCCAGTACTTC	CASSASGGSQETQYF
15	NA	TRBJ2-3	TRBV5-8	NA	TGTGCCAGCAGCTCCGGGACATCCGGTGCAGATACGCAGTATTTT	CASSSGTSGADTQYF
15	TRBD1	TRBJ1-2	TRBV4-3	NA	TGCGCCAGCAGCCAAGATCGGGCGACAGGGTATGGCTACACCTTC	CASSQDRATGYGYTF
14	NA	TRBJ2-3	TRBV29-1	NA	TGCAGCGTTGAAGGTCAGGGGTATACAGATACGCAGTATTTT	CSVEGQGYTDTQYF
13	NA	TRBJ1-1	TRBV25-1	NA	TGTGCCAGCTCCCCGGACCTTAACACTGAAGCTTTCTTT	CASSPDLNTEAFF
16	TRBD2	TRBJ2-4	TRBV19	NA	TGTGCCAGTAGCCTCGGACTAGAGGGGACCAAAAACATTCAGTACTTC	CASSLGLEGTKNIQYF
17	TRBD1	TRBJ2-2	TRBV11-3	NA	TGTGCCAGCAGCTTGTTTACAGGGGGCGCGGACACCGGGGAGCTGTTTTTT	CASSLFTGGADTGELFF